This note documents a single T cell receptor (beta chain) sequence. The antigen is unknown. This specimen comes from a study of T cell responses to AZD1222 COVID-19 vaccine. In germline, CDR1 is SGHAT, CDR2 FQNNGV. The V end was cut by 2 bases, the J end by 0 bases, with 6 bases between. This CDR3 has 14 residues. Study-wide points: Donors in the cohort were predominantly white British and more often female, and clonal diversity was possibly underestimated.

Assay used: immunoSEQ multiplex PCR; TCRdb lists only in-frame clones, some missing. The top ten clones hold about 29% of a sample with about 83,000 clones, 91% of them seen once. The sequencing used peripheral blood, collected 28 days after the second AZD1222 dose. The sequence was collected from an adult who received the AZD1222 COVID-19 vaccine. This chain joins TRBV11-2 and TRBJ2-3, with D uncertain. The CDR3 spells CASSLQRSTDTQYF. CDR3 coding DNA: TGTGCCAGCAGCTTACAAAGAAGCACAGATACGCAGTATTTT.